The TCR beta chain under discussion was sequenced for a study of T cell changes during pregnancy in multiple sclerosis (dated by TCRdb to between 2019 and 2020). The study in broad terms: Changes in the T cell repertoire over the course of pregnancy were examined in this study in women with multiple sclerosis.

CDR1 and CDR2 are read off the germline V gene as SNHLY and FYNNEI. The CDR3 runs 14 amino acids, cysteine and phenylalanine included. CDR3 DNA only is kept here, 42 bases in frame from base 1. Between the V and J ends, shortened by 3 bases and 5 bases respectively, the junction contains 11 bases. Receptor libraries were prepared by the immunoSEQ multiplex PCR assay. Not all clones reach the TCRdb copy of this immuneACCESS table, which keeps in-frame sequences only. Checked studies attribute under half of the gap to unresolved V genes and leave the rest unexplained. This sample comprises fewer than 70,000 clones, roughly 90% of them detected only once. The ten largest account for 1.4% of the sample. To note about this clone: It lacks a known antigen. No per-base quality is available; no much larger clone lies one base away.

The input for sequencing was peripheral blood, taken in the third trimester of pregnancy. The V and J segments used are TRBV2 and TRBJ1-5, with TRBD1 tentatively as D gene (5 bases match). The TCR was taken from a female donor with multiple sclerosis, enrolled in a pregnancy study. The nucleotide sequence is TGTGCCAGCAGTGAGCAGGGATCGGATCAGCCCCAGCATTTT. This sequence encodes CASSEQGSDQPQHF.